This entry lists 5 T cell receptor beta chains sequenced from one sample in a study of cytomegalovirus exposure and HLA in healthy donors (dated by TCRdb to 2015 to 2018). The method behind the library was the immunoSEQ multiplex PCR assay. The multiplex PCR relied on a mix of 60 forward primers for TCR Vbeta segments and 13 reverse primers for TCR Jbeta segments. Held by TCRdb, this immuneACCESS table contains in-frame sequences only and omits some clones. Under half of the omission traces to an unresolved V gene where checked; the cause of the rest is unknown. The sample contains more than 140,000 clones, about 64% of them found a single time. Together, the top ten hold 3% of the sample. The sequencing input was PBMCs. Receptor source: a woman in her thirties in good health and CMV-seropositive.

The V call is TRBV5-1, the J call TRBJ2-1, with TRBD2 as a possible D gene (6 bases). Germline V gene sequence: CDR1 SGHRS, CDR2 YFSETQ. Trimming took 4 bases from V and 6 from J, leaving 11 bases between them. The CDR3 is 13 residues long. For the CDR3, the DNA is TGCGCCAGCAGCCCGGGGACTCTCAATGAGCAGTTCTTC. Its protein is CASSPGTLNEQFF.

The V call is TRBV7-2, the J call TRBJ2-3, with D uncertain. The CDR3 is 13 residues long. Between the trimmed V and J ends, which lost 1 base and 7 bases, there was a span of 9 bases. CDR1 and CDR2 (germline): SGHTA, FQGNSA. CDR3 in DNA: TGTGCCAGCAGCTTAGTTGGCTCGAATACGCAGTATTTT. Translation gives CASSLVGSNTQYF.

On this clone: The same CDR3 is also encoded by other DNA sequences in this sample. The J gene is TRBJ2-3, the V gene TRBV6-4, with 9 bases lining up with TRBD1. The V gene end was trimmed by 5 bases and the J gene end by 6 bases; junction bases not matched to a gene: 9. Germline CDR1 reads MRHNA; CDR2 reads SNTAGT. The CDR3 runs to 15 residues. The CDR3 DNA reads as TGTGCCAGCAGTCCGGGACAGGGAAGGACGGATACGCAGTATTTT. Translation: CASSPGQGRTDTQYF.

Details on this clone: At one end, the junction sequence differs from germline, possibly due to a read error. The chain is built from TRBV7-7 and TRBJ2-7; TRBD2 is a possible D gene (5 bases). Germline CDR1 reads SSHAT; CDR2 reads FNYEAQ (reference sequence). The CDR3 loop spans 13 amino acids. DNA for the CDR3: TGTGCTAGCAGCTTAGCTTACGGGAACGAGCAGTACTTC. It translates to CASSLAYGNEQYF.

The V call is TRBV5-1, the J call TRBJ2-1, with a weak D call TRBD1 (5 bases). CDR3 length equals 15 residues. Trimming stripped 4 bases from V and 7 bases from J, with 18 bases between. From germline, CDR1 is SGHRS and CDR2 YFSETQ. CDR3 in DNA: TGCGCCAGCAGCCCCGGACAACTTCTGGGGAATGAGCAGTTCTTC. Its translation is CASSPGQLLGNEQFF.